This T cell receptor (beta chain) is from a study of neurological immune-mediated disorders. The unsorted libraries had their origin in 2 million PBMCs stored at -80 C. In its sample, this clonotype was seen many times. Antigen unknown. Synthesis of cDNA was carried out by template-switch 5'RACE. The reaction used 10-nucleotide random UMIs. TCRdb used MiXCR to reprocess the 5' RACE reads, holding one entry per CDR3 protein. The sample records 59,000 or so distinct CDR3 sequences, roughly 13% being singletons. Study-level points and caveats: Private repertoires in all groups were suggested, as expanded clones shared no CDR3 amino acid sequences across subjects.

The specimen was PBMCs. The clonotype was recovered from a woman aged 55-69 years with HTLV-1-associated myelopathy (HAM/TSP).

CDR3 residues: CASSRRPYEQYF. The DNA of the CDR3 is TGTGCCAGCAGCCGAAGGCCCTACGAGCAGTACTTC. This chain connects TRBV14 to TRBJ2-7; D remains unclear. CDR3 length: 12 residues. Trimming pared 4 bases from V and 2 bases from J, leaving 6 bases between. Germline lookup yields CDR1 SGHDN and CDR2 FVKESK.